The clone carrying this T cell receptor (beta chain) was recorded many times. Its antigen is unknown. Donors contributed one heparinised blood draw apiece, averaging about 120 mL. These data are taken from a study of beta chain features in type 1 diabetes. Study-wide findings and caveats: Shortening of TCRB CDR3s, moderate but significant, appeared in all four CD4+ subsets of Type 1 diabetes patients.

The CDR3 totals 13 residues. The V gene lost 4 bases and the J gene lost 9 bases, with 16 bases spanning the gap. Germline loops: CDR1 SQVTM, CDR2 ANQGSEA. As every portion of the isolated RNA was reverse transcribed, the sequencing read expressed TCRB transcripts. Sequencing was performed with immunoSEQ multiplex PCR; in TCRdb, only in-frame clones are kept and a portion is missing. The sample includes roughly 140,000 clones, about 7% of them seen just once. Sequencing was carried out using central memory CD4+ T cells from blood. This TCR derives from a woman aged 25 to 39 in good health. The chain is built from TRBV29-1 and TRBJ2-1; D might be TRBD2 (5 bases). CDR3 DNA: TGCAGCGTTGCTAGGGTCGAGGGTGCTGAGCAGTTCTTC. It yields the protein CSVARVEGAEQFF.